Listed here is a single T cell receptor beta chain. Antigen: not known. TCRdb redid the calling of the 5' RACE reads with MiXCR, one entry per CDR3 protein. The sample yields some 270,000 distinct CDR3 sequences, over 15% seen once. These data come from a study of CD8 T cells in ankylosing spondylitis. The study, taken as a whole, reports: Past studies reported some motif variants in reactive arthritis synovial fluid and blood. One TCR beta motif, made up of eight or nine highly homologous variants, appeared characteristic of ankylosing spondylitis blood.

Germline V gives CDR1 DFQATT, CDR2 SNEGSKA (reference sequence). V was cut by 3 bases and J by 15 bases, with 15 bases left in between. CDR3 length equals 11 residues. The V and J genes are TRBV20-1 and TRBJ2-4; maybe TRBD2 (5 bases). The TCR comes from a male donor with ankylosing spondylitis or in good health (not recorded which). Sequencing input: blood, either unsorted or a sorted T cell fraction (not recorded which). CDR3 DNA sequence: TGCAGTGCTAGTTCGCCGGGATGGCTGTACTTC. This encodes CSASSPGWLYF.